A selection of T cell receptor beta chains follows, all from one sample in a study of blood T cell repertoires in COVID-19. Only in-frame clones appear in the TCRdb table, and some are missing; sequencing was by immunoSEQ multiplex PCR. This table has 250,000 or so clones, just over 85% appearing once. Sequencing was done on a sample of PBMCs or T cells enriched from blood (not recorded which). Receptors originate from a middle-aged man who had recovered from COVID-19. The CDR3 runs from the conserved cysteine through the conserved F or W. A D gene is named only where the DNA matches it firmly. Clone size appears in some rows only: once, few, many, or a class for an expanded clone.

clone_size	j_call	d_call	v_call	cdr3_aa	cdr3_nt
once	TRBJ2-7	TRBD1	TRBV10-3	CAISGGTGSSYEQYF	TGTGCCATCAGTGGGGGGACAGGGAGCTCCTACGAGCAGTACTTC
few	TRBJ1-4	TRBD1	TRBV29-1	CSVEWPETGESNEKLFF	TGCAGCGTTGAATGGCCGGAGACAGGGGAAAGTAATGAAAAACTGTTTTTT
-	TRBJ2-4	TRBD2	TRBV5-1	CASTESGGAAIQYF	TGCGCCAGCACTGAGAGCGGGGGGGCCGCCATTCAGTACTTC
-	TRBJ1-1	-	TRBV12-3/TRBV12-4	CASSRTRNTEAFF	TGTGCCAGCAGCCGTACGCGGAACACTGAAGCTTTCTTT
-	TRBJ1-6	-	TRBV14	CASSQEAGLPRPLHF	TGTGCCAGCAGCCAAGAGGCGGGACTGCCTAGGCCCCTCCACTTT
once	TRBJ2-5	-	TRBV7-2	CASSRNMGLEETQYF	TGTGCCAGCAGCCGCAACATGGGGCTAGAGGAGACCCAGTACTTC
-	TRBJ2-2	-	TRBV2	CASRDLATGELFF	TGTGCCAGCAGGGATCTAGCAACCGGGGAGCTGTTTTTT
-	TRBJ1-1	-	TRBV5-1	CASTSERNTEAFF	TGCGCCAGCACGAGTGAGAGGAACACTGAAGCTTTCTTT
-	TRBJ1-1	-	TRBV7-8	CASSLTGPGWMNTEAFF	TGTGCCAGCAGCTTAACGGGCCCGGGATGGATGAACACTGAAGCTTTCTTT
-	TRBJ2-7	-	TRBV29-1	CSVEPQGQGTYEQYF	TGCAGCGTTGAGCCGCAGGGACAAGGAACCTACGAGCAGTACTTC
-	TRBJ2-7	TRBD1	TRBV27	CASSLGTGAYEQYF	TGTGCCAGCAGTTTGGGGACAGGCGCCTACGAGCAGTACTTC
-	TRBJ1-1	TRBD1	TRBV14	CASSLQGVSEAFF	TGTGCCAGCAGCCTTCAGGGGGTGTCTGAAGCTTTCTTT
once	TRBJ2-3	TRBD2	TRBV7-2	CASSRGLAGGQTDTQYF	TGTGCCAGCAGTCGCGGACTAGCGGGGGGGCAGACAGATACGCAGTATTTT
-	TRBJ1-2	-	TRBV7-2	CASSLVQSYGYTF	TGTGCCAGCAGCTTAGTACAGTCTTATGGCTACACCTTC
-	TRBJ1-1	TRBD1	TRBV5-6	CASSPWDRGPNTEAFF	TGTGCCAGCAGCCCTTGGGACAGGGGCCCGAACACTGAAGCTTTCTTT
-	TRBJ1-3	-	TRBV30	CAWSVRRAGNTIYF	TGTGCCTGGAGTGTACGCAGGGCTGGAAACACCATATATTTT
-	TRBJ1-5	-	TRBV12-2	CASRLYRKTEPRNQPQHF	TGTGCAAGTCGCCTGTATCGGAAAACAGAACCTCGCAATCAGCCCCAGCATTTT
once	TRBJ2-1	-	TRBV7-9	CASSYSSSDEQFF	TGTGCCAGCAGCTACTCTAGCAGCGATGAGCAGTTCTTC
-	TRBJ2-7	TRBD2	TRBV28	CASRSPAGGNREQYF	TGTGCCAGCAGGTCGCCGGCGGGAGGAAACAGGGAGCAGTACTTC
-	TRBJ2-1	TRBD1	TRBV7-9	CASSIRQGFYNEQFF	TGTGCCAGCAGCATCCGACAGGGATTCTACAATGAGCAGTTCTTC
few	TRBJ1-2	-	TRBV30	CAQNSQGMDGYTF	TGTGCTCAAAATTCCCAGGGGATGGATGGCTACACCTTC
-	TRBJ2-7	-	TRBV19	CASSMISASYEQYF	TGTGCCAGTAGTATGATTAGTGCGTCCTACGAGCAGTACTTC
-	TRBJ2-5	TRBD2	TRBV7-3	CASGLAGELVETQYF	TGTGCCAGCGGCCTAGCGGGAGAACTAGTAGAGACCCAGTACTTC
-	TRBJ1-4	TRBD1	TRBV5-6	CASSQGQLNEKLFF	TGTGCCAGCAGCCAGGGACAGCTTAATGAAAAACTGTTTTTT
-	TRBJ2-3	-	TRBV7-5	CVRSASGRVSTDTQYF	TGTGTCAGAAGCGCCAGCGGGAGGGTTAGCACAGATACGCAGTATTTT
once	TRBJ2-5	-	TRBV21-1	CASSGVGAGQETQYF	TGTGCCAGCAGCGGAGTCGGTGCGGGCCAAGAGACCCAGTACTTC
once	TRBJ2-5	-	TRBV6-6	CASSRFEGGGETQYF	TGTGCCAGCAGCCGATTCGAGGGGGGAGGGGAGACCCAGTACTTC
-	TRBJ2-5	TRBD2	TRBV30	CAAMGGVGETQYF	TGTGCCGCAATGGGGGGGGTCGGAGAGACCCAGTACTTC
few	TRBJ1-1	-	TRBV9	CASSPMTVKMNTEAFF	TGTGCCAGCAGCCCTATGACAGTGAAAATGAACACTGAAGCTTTCTTT
-	TRBJ2-3	-	TRBV6-5	CASSRGADTQYF	TGTGCCAGCAGCCGGGGTGCAGATACGCAGTATTTT
-	TRBJ2-7	-	TRBV27	CASSAMMSYEQYF	TGTGCCAGCAGTGCTATGATGTCCTACGAGCAGTACTTC
-	TRBJ2-7	TRBD1	TRBV7-9	CASSSYPKTGGDEQYF	TGTGCCAGCAGCTCCTATCCCAAGACAGGGGGCGACGAGCAGTACTTC
once	TRBJ1-5	-	TRBV18	CASSPGQGGNQPQHF	TGTGCCAGCTCACCGGGGCAGGGAGGTAATCAGCCCCAGCATTTT
few	TRBJ2-2	TRBD1	TRBV9	CASSLRQGTTGELFF	TGTGCCAGCAGCCTGCGACAGGGAACCACCGGGGAGCTGTTTTTT
-	TRBJ1-2	-	TRBV11-2	CASSKVGAGFYGYTF	TGTGCCAGCAGCAAAGTGGGGGCAGGGTTCTATGGCTACACCTTC
-	TRBJ1-1	-	TRBV6-6	CASSYSIGDTEAFF	TGTGCCAGCAGTTACTCGATAGGGGATACTGAAGCTTTCTTT
-	TRBJ2-7	-	TRBV19	CASSWSRDTYEQYF	TGTGCCAGTAGTTGGAGCCGGGACACCTACGAGCAGTACTTC
-	TRBJ2-7	-	TRBV5-1	CASSLSGSSYEQYF	TGCGCCAGCAGCTTGTCCGGGAGCTCCTACGAGCAGTACTTC
few	TRBJ2-3	TRBD1	TRBV7-9	CASSPGGVTDTQYF	TGTGCCAGCAGCCCAGGGGGCGTCACAGATACGCAGTATTTT
once	TRBJ2-1	TRBD2	TRBV24-1	CATAGLAGSQFF	TGTGCCACCGCGGGACTAGCGGGAAGCCAGTTCTTC